These 4 T cell receptor beta chains were sequenced from one sample in a study of blood T cell repertoires in COVID-19. The table came from immunoSEQ multiplex PCR; TCRdb's copy has only in-frame clones and leaves some out. This sample has approximately 330,000 clones, with nearly 90% found just once. Sequencing was performed on peripheral blood. The receptors were sampled from a woman in her 40s with COVID-19, enrolled during active disease.

This chain connects TRBV5-1 to TRBJ2-7, with 8 bases aligning to TRBD2. From germline, CDR1 is SGHRS and CDR2 YFSETQ. The CDR3 contains 15 residues. V lost 0 bases to trimming and J lost 1 base; unmatched junction nucleotides: 3. DNA for the CDR3: TGCGCCAGCAGCTTGGTCCGGGGGGGTTCCTACGAGCAGTACTTC. Its protein is CASSLVRGGSYEQYF.

This clone was detected only a few times. This chain connects TRBV6-5 to TRBJ1-1, with 7 bases identical to TRBD1. The ends lost 7 bases at V and 3 bases at J; junction bases unmatched: 2. The CDR3 is 12 residues long. Germline V gene data show CDR1 as MNHEY and CDR2 as SVGAGI. CDR3 in amino acids: CASNTGDTEAFF. DNA for the CDR3: TGTGCCAGCAACACAGGGGACACTGAAGCTTTCTTT.

Notes on this clone: The germline gene is not matched at one end of the junction; a read error may be the cause. V usage is TRBV7-7 and J usage is TRBJ1-4; TRBD1 aligns across 9 bases. There are 15 residues in the CDR3. CDR1 and CDR2 from the germline V gene are SSHAT and FNYEAQ (reference sequence). The CDR3 reads CASSRSGTGNEKLFF. The CDR3, as DNA: TGTGCTAGCAGCCGGTCCGGGACAGGGAATGAAAAACTGTTTTTT.

This rearrangement joins TRBV30 to TRBJ1-1; a weak D match, TRBD1 (5 bases). Germline V gene lookup returns CDR1 GTSNPN and CDR2 SVGIG (reference sequence). The V end was cut by 3 bases, the J end by 6 bases, with 17 bases between. This CDR3 region has 14 residues. The CDR3 sequence: CAWSLTRVFAEAFF. CDR3 bases: TGTGCCTGGAGCTTAACCAGGGTTTTCGCTGAAGCTTTCTTT.